This T cell receptor beta chain derives from a study of CD4 T cells in relation to SARS-CoV-2 and coronaviruses. Comments on this clone: What it binds is not known.

The length of the CDR3 is 11 residues. The germline V and J ends were trimmed by 6 bases and 11 bases, with 13 bases remaining between them. Germline V gene sequence: CDR1 MNHEY, CDR2 SVGAGI. Study outcomes and limitations: About 65% of donors had memory CD4+ clonotypes crossrecognizing SARS-CoV-2 and common cold coronavirus spike. Crossreactivity was assessed only for spike protein, not other viral proteins. The assay detects memory recall responses, not culture-primed primary responses.

Some clones are missing from TCRdb's copy, which holds only in-frame ones; the method was immunoSEQ multiplex PCR. The table has about 35,000 clones, 77% seen once. The sequenced material came from memory CD4+ T cells from PBMCs, cultured in vitro. The chain joins TRBV6-5 to TRBJ1-1; D is unresolved. The source is an adult with COVID-19. CDR3 region: CASSSRSTAFF. DNA of the CDR3: TGTGCCAGCAGCTCCCGATCGACGGCTTTCTTT.